The rows below give T cell receptor beta chains drawn from one sample of a study of monozygotic twins with inflammatory bowel disease. For each CDR3 protein, TCRdb gives one entry from its re-call of the 5' RACE reads, without DNA. This table holds 350,000 to 400,000 distinct CDR3 sequences. The sample consisted of blood. These receptors originate from a human donor with ulcerative colitis or Crohn's disease, or a healthy co-twin of an affected twin (not recorded which). Both conserved end residues are part of each CDR3.

CDR3,V,J,length
CASSQEEGSSSYEQYF,TRBV4-3,TRBJ2-7,16
CASSPPSGRETQYF,TRBV5-4,TRBJ2-5,14
CASRTYQGLVEKLFF,TRBV28,TRBJ1-4,15
CASSLGEGQGYGYTF,TRBV12-3/TRBV12-4,TRBJ1-2,15
CASSPGTSLGYEQYF,TRBV4-3,TRBJ2-7,15
CASSIGTARNEQFF,TRBV19,TRBJ2-1,14
CASSTDWESGANVLTF,TRBV28,TRBJ2-6,16
CSASRTSGRYNEQFF,TRBV20-1,TRBJ2-1,15
CASSLLLAAQYF,TRBV28,TRBJ2-3,12
CASSHPGEEQYF,TRBV4-3,TRBJ2-7,12
CASSLLTTVFGYGYTF,TRBV5-6,TRBJ1-2,16
CASSTAVAYNEQFF,TRBV6-1,TRBJ2-1,14
CASSFRVGRNYEKLFF,TRBV12-3/TRBV12-4,TRBJ1-4,16
CASSLEGREVRKLFF,TRBV7-9,TRBJ1-4,15
CASDTPGGGRLF,TRBV6-6,TRBJ2-1,12
CSVSGYLFGEQYF,TRBV29-1,TRBJ2-7,13
CASSLFGDTDTQYF,TRBV27,TRBJ2-3,14
CASSLEDAADTQYF,TRBV5-1,TRBJ2-3,14
CASGSDSRSTTYEQYF,TRBV12-5,TRBJ2-7,16
CASSLAVDRGAEQYF,TRBV7-9,TRBJ2-7,15
CASGSGLALNTEAFF,TRBV6-1,TRBJ1-1,15
CASSLTFSTELGQPQHF,TRBV7-2,TRBJ1-5,17
CASSFPTGGEETQNF,TRBV5-1,TRBJ2-5,15
CASRDRGSQPQHF,TRBV12-3/TRBV12-4,TRBJ1-5,13
CASSAGDSSGANVLTF,TRBV6-1,TRBJ2-6,16
CASSLYAGGTELNEQFF,TRBV5-6,TRBJ2-1,17
CASSQTLLAGFYEQYF,TRBV4-1,TRBJ2-7,16
CASSPIVYNEQFF,TRBV18,TRBJ2-1,13
CASSSTIPYNEQFF,TRBV6-2/TRBV6-3,TRBJ2-1,14
CASSSHYRVNEQYF,TRBV11-2,TRBJ2-7,14
CASGQSVYYGYTF,TRBV27,TRBJ1-2,13
CASGTHPTEQYF,TRBV5-4,TRBJ2-7,12
CASSHGTGTYEQYF,TRBV3-1,TRBJ2-7,14
CASSQSRTGGRDEQYF,TRBV4-2,TRBJ2-7,16
CASSQALRGSSGELFF,TRBV4-2,TRBJ2-2,16
CASSYAQGPPYEQYF,TRBV6-2/TRBV6-3,TRBJ2-7,15
CASSEIPNTEAFF,TRBV2,TRBJ1-1,13
CASSLFRDRGQPQHF,TRBV28,TRBJ1-5,15
CSASTDSYEQYF,TRBV20-1,TRBJ2-7,12
CATAQGLETQYF,TRBV15,TRBJ2-5,12
CASSQASGGGAYNEQFF,TRBV4-3,TRBJ2-1,17
CASSLEGSEKLFF,TRBV5-1,TRBJ1-4,13
CSASGDRGSYEQYF,TRBV20-1,TRBJ2-7,14
CASQTIGEQFF,TRBV5-1,TRBJ2-1,11